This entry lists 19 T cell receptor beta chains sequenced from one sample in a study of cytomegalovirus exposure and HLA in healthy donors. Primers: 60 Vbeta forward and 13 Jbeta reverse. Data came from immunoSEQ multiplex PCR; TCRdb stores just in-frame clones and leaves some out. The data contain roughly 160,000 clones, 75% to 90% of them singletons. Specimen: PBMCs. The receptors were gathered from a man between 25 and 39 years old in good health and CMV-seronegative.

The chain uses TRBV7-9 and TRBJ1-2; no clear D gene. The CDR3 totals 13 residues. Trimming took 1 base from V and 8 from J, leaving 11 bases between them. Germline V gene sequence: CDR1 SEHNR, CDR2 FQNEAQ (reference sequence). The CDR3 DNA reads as TGTGCCAGCAGCTTAGTCGGGAATTGGGGCTACACCTTC. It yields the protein CASSLVGNWGYTF.

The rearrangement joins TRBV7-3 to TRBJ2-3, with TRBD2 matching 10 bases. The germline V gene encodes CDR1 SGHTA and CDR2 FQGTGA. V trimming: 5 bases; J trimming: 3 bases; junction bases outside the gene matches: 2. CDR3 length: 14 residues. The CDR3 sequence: CASSRTSGTDTQYF. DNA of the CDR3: TGTGCCAGCAGCCGGACTAGCGGAACAGATACGCAGTATTTT.

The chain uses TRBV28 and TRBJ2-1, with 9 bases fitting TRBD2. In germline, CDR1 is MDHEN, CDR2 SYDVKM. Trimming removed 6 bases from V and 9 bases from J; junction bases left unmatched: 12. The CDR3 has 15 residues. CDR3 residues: CASRKGAGGPTEQFF. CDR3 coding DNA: TGTGCCAGCAGGAAGGGGGCGGGGGGGCCGACTGAGCAGTTCTTC.

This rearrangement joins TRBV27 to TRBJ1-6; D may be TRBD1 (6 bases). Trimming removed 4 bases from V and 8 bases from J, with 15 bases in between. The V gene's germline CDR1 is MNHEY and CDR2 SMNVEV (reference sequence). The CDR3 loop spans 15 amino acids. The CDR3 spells CASSSPPRGDSPLHF. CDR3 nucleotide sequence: TGTGCCAGCAGTTCCCCCCCCAGGGGCGATTCACCCCTCCACTTT.

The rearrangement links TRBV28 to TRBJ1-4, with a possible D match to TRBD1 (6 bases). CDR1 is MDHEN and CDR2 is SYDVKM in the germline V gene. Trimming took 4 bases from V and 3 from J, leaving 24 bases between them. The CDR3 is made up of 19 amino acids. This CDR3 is CASSSQPITGWGANEKLFF. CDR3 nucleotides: TGTGCCAGCAGTTCACAACCGATTACAGGGTGGGGAGCTAATGAAAAACTGTTTTTT.

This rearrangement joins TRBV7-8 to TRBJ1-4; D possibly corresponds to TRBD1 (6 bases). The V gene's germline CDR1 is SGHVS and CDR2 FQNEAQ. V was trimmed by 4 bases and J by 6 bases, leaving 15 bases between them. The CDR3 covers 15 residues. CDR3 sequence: CASSSADRLYEKLFF. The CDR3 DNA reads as TGTGCCAGCAGCTCTGCGGACAGACTATATGAAAAACTGTTTTTT.

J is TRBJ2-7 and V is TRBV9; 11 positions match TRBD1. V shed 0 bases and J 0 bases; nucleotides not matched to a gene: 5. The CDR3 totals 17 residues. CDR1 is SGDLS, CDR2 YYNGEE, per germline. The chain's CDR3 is CASSVGGGTGGSYEQYF. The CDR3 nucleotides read TGTGCCAGCAGCGTAGGGGGGGGGACAGGGGGCTCCTACGAGCAGTACTTC.

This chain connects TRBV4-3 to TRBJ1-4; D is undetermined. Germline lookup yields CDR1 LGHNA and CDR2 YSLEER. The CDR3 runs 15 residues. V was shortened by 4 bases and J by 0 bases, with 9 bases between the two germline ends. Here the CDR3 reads CASSLTGATNEKLFF. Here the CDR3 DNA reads TGCGCCAGCAGCCTCACGGGAGCAACTAATGAAAAACTGTTTTTT.

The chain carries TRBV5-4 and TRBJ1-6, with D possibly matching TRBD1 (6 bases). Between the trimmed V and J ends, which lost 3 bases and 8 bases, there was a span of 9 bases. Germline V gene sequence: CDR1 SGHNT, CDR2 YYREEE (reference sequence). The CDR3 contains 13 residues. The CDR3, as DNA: TGTGCCAGCAGCTCAGGGGCCGATTCACCCCTCCACTTT. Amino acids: CASSSGADSPLHF.

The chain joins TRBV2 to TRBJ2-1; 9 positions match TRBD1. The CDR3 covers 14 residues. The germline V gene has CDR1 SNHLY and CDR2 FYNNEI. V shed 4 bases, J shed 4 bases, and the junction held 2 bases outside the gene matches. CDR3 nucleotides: TGTGCCAGCAGTGCGGGACAGGGTTACAATGAGCAGTTCTTC. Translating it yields CASSAGQGYNEQFF.

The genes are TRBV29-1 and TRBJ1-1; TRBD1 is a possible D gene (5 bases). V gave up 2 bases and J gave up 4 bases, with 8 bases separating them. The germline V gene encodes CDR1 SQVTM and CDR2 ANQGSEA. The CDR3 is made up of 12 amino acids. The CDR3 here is CSVETGGTEAFF. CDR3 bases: TGCAGCGTTGAAACCGGGGGCACTGAAGCTTTCTTT.

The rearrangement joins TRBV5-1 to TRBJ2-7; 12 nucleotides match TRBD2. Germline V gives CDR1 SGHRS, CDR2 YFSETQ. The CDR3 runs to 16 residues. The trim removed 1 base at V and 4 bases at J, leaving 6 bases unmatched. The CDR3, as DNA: TGCGCCAGCAGCTTGTTGCTAGCGGGAGGGAATTACGAGCAGTACTTC. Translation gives CASSLLLAGGNYEQYF.

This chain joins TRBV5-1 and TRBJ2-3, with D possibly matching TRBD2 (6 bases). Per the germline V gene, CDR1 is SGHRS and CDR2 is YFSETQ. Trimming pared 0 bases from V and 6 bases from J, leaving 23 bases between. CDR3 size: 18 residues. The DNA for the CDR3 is TGCGCCAGCAGCTTGGTCCGGATTGGAGGGACGGATTTGGATACGCAGTATTTT. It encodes CASSLVRIGGTDLDTQYF.

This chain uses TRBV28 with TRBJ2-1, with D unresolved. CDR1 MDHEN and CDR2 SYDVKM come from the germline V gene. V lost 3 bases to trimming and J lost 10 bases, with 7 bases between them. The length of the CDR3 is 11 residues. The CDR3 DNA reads TGTGCCAGCAGTTTTAGTCGGGAGCAGTTCTTC. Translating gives CASSFSREQFF.

CDR3 loop: CASSPRSRTGANVLTF. CDR3 DNA sequence: TGTGCCAGCAGCCCCCGGTCTCGTACCGGGGCCAACGTCCTGACTTTC. V usage is TRBV9 and J usage is TRBJ2-6; D unclear. This CDR3 spans 16 amino acids. Germline lookup yields CDR1 SGDLS and CDR2 YYNGEE. Trimming cost V 4 bases and J 4 bases, with 15 bases left between them.

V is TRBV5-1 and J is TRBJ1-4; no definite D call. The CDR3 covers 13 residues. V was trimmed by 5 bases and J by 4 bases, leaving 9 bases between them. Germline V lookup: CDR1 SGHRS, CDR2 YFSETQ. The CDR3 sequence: CASSRENNEKLFF. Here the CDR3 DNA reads TGCGCCAGCAGTCGGGAGAATAATGAAAAACTGTTTTTT.

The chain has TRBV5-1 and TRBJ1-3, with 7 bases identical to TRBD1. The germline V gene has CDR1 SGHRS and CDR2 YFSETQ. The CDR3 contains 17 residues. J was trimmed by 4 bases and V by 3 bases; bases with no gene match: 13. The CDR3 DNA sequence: TGCGCCAGCAGCTGGTACTCTTCAGGGGGGTTAGGAAACACCATATATTTT. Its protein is CASSWYSSGGLGNTIYF. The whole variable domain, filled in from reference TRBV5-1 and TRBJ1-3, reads KAGVTQTPRYLIKTRGQQVTLSCSPISGHRSVSWYQQTPGQGLQFLFEYFSETQRNKGNFPGRFSGRQFSNSRSEMNVSTLELGDSALYLCASSWYSSGGLGNTIYFGEGSWLTVV.

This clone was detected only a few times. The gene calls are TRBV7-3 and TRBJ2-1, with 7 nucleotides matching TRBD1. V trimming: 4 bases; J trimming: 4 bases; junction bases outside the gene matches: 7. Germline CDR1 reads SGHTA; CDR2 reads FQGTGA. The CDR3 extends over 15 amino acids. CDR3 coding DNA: TGTGCCAGCAGCTCTACAGGGGTAAAATACAATGAGCAGTTCTTC. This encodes CASSSTGVKYNEQFF.

The CDR3 protein is CASGLVTSGSIDTQYF. CDR3 coding DNA: TGTGCTAGTGGTTTGGTAACTAGCGGGAGTATAGATACGCAGTATTTT. The rearrangement joins TRBV12-5 to TRBJ2-3; 11 nucleotides align to TRBD2. V trimming: 0 bases; J trimming: 5 bases; junction bases outside the gene matches: 4. The CDR3 has 16 residues. Germline CDR1 reads LGHNT; CDR2 reads FRNRAP.